Listed below are T cell receptor beta chains from one sample, sequenced in a study of shared clonotypes between healthy human individuals. Repertoires were generated with immunoSEQ multiplex PCR, while TCRdb's copy carries only in-frame clones and drops some. The table records about 680,000 clones, 92% of them present only once. Specimen: naive CD8+ T cells sorted from blood. The source of these receptors is a man aged 25 to 40 in good health. The CDR3 runs from the conserved cysteine through the conserved F or W. A D gene is named only where the DNA matches it firmly. Rows may omit the clone size; those that give it use once, few, many or a size class.

CAQTRILNTEAFF,TGTGCCCAGACACGGATTTTGAACACTGAAGCTTTCTTT,TRBV7-9,-,13,-,TRBJ1-1
CASGGTGSHYGYTF,TGTGCCAGCGGGGGAACAGGGTCTCACTATGGCTACACCTTC,TRBV9,-,14,-,TRBJ1-2
CASSYSRQGSSYEQYF,TGTGCCAGCAGTTACTCACGCCAGGGGAGCTCCTACGAGCAGTACTTC,TRBV6-6,-,16,-,TRBJ2-7
CASREGAGYEQYF,TGTGCCAGCAGGGAGGGGGCTGGCTACGAGCAGTACTTC,TRBV7-2,-,13,-,TRBJ2-7
CASSRASGRTPSYNEQFF,TGTGCCAGCAGCCGCGCCAGCGGGAGAACCCCTTCCTACAATGAGCAGTTCTTC,TRBV13,TRBD2,18,once,TRBJ2-1
CASTAGQGAADTQYF,TGTGCCAGCACCGCGGGACAGGGGGCCGCAGATACGCAGTATTTT,TRBV28,TRBD1,15,few,TRBJ2-3
CASSLAGGGTQYF,TGTGCCAGCAGCCTTGCGGGAGGGGGTACGCAGTATTTT,TRBV11-2,TRBD2,13,-,TRBJ2-3
CASSLAGSYYGYTF,TGTGCCAGCAGCTTAGCCGGGTCCTACTATGGCTACACCTTC,TRBV11-2,-,14,-,TRBJ1-2
CASRGAGGMYEQYF,TGTGCCAGCAGGGGGGCAGGGGGCATGTACGAGCAGTACTTC,TRBV27,TRBD1,14,-,TRBJ2-7
CASSQASGRPYEQFF,TGCGCCAGCAGCCAAGCTAGCGGGAGGCCCTATGAGCAGTTCTTC,TRBV4-1,TRBD2,15,-,TRBJ2-1
CASSEAAPLATNEQYF,TGTGCCAGCAGTGAAGCTGCCCCGTTGGCCACTAACGAGCAGTACTTC,TRBV2,-,16,-,TRBJ2-7
CASSVAPGGNEQFF,TGTGCCAGCAGCGTTGCCCCGGGTGGCAATGAGCAGTTCTTC,TRBV9,-,14,-,TRBJ2-1
CASSLVPRTVTYEQYF,TGTGCCAGCAGCTTAGTTCCCCGGACCGTAACCTACGAGCAGTACTTC,TRBV11-2,-,16,-,TRBJ2-7
CASSLGVGAGNTIYF,TGTGCCAGCAGCTTAGGAGTTGGGGCTGGAAACACCATATATTTT,TRBV7-8,-,15,-,TRBJ1-3
CASSLAGLAGYNEQFF,TGTGCCAGCAGCTTAGCAGGGCTAGCGGGCTACAATGAGCAGTTCTTC,TRBV7-2,TRBD2,16,-,TRBJ2-1
CASRGHLNTEAFF,TGTGCCAGCAGGGGACACCTGAACACTGAAGCTTTCTTT,TRBV6-5,-,13,-,TRBJ1-1
CASSLGGVGYGYTF,TGTGCCAGCAGCCTGGGGGGGGTCGGCTATGGCTACACCTTC,TRBV7-2,-,14,-,TRBJ1-2
CASSSRQGVFYGYTF,TGTGCCAGCAGCTCCCGACAGGGGGTATTCTATGGCTACACCTTC,TRBV5-5,TRBD1,15,-,TRBJ1-2
CSVVGPGANVLTF,TGCAGCGTTGTAGGTCCCGGGGCCAACGTCCTGACTTTC,TRBV29-1,-,13,-,TRBJ2-6
CASSPESLGTYEQYF,TGCGCCAGCAGCCCCGAATCCTTAGGGACTTACGAGCAGTACTTC,TRBV4-3,-,15,-,TRBJ2-7
CASSARDREYNEQFF,TGTGCCAGCAGCGCCCGGGACAGGGAATACAATGAGCAGTTCTTC,TRBV7-9,TRBD1,15,-,TRBJ2-1
CASSVVGRVSPGANVLTF,TGTGCCAGCAGCGTAGTAGGCAGGGTATCACCCGGGGCCAACGTCCTGACTTTC,TRBV9,-,18,-,TRBJ2-6
CASSLPARSTDTQYF,TGTGCCAGCAGCCTGCCCGCTCGGAGCACAGATACGCAGTATTTT,TRBV7-2,-,15,-,TRBJ2-3
CASSPTPWAGAGNEQFF,TGCGCCAGCAGCCCAACTCCGTGGGCGGGAGCAGGGAATGAGCAGTTCTTC,TRBV5-1,TRBD2,17,-,TRBJ2-1
CASGQRYQETQYF,TGTGCCAGCGGCCAGCGGTACCAAGAGACCCAGTACTTC,TRBV5-6,-,13,-,TRBJ2-5
CASSAAWRGSYEQYF,TGTGCCAGCAGCGCGGCTTGGAGGGGATCATACGAGCAGTACTTC,TRBV7-9,-,15,few,TRBJ2-7
CASSVGVGRYEQYF,TGTGCCAGCAGCGTAGGGGTAGGGCGCTACGAGCAGTACTTC,TRBV9,-,14,few,TRBJ2-7
CASSPDRLSNEKLFF,TGTGCCAGCAGCCCTGACAGGTTGTCTAATGAAAAACTGTTTTTT,TRBV7-6,-,15,-,TRBJ1-4
CASSPRTGFEAFF,TGTGCCAGCAGTCCCCGGACAGGGTTTGAAGCTTTCTTT,TRBV27,TRBD1,13,-,TRBJ1-1
CASSPTEMSTDTQYF,TGTGCCAGCAGCCCTACGGAGATGAGCACAGATACGCAGTATTTT,TRBV4-2,-,15,once,TRBJ2-3
CASSTWPRLAGGPYNEQFF,TGTGCCAGCAGCACATGGCCGCGACTAGCGGGGGGACCCTACAATGAGCAGTTCTTC,TRBV7-3,TRBD2,19,-,TRBJ2-1
CSAREGETQYF,TGCAGTGCTAGAGAGGGGGAGACCCAGTACTTC,TRBV20-1,-,11,-,TRBJ2-5
CASSLIWQTSYGYTF,TGTGCCAGCAGCCTCATATGGCAGACGAGCTATGGCTACACCTTC,TRBV5-6,-,15,few,TRBJ1-2
CASSQSTGNQPQHF,TGTGCCAGCAGTCAATCGACAGGGAATCAGCCCCAGCATTTT,TRBV7-9,TRBD1,14,few,TRBJ1-5
CASRRGTGEGGNQPQHF,TGCGCCAGCAGGAGGGGGACAGGAGAGGGAGGCAATCAGCCCCAGCATTTT,TRBV10-2,TRBD1,17,-,TRBJ1-5
CASSYSWDNEQFF,TGTGCCAGCAGTTACTCTTGGGACAATGAGCAGTTCTTC,TRBV6-5,-,13,-,TRBJ2-1
CASSLDWERDGELFF,TGCGCCAGCAGCTTGGACTGGGAAAGGGACGGGGAGCTGTTTTTT,TRBV5-1,-,15,-,TRBJ2-2
CASSLWDSSYNEQFF,TGTGCCAGCAGTTTATGGGACAGCTCCTACAATGAGCAGTTCTTC,TRBV27,TRBD1,15,-,TRBJ2-1
CASSFGGPNEKLFF,TGTGCCAGCAGTTTTGGTGGTCCTAATGAAAAACTGTTTTTT,TRBV27,-,14,-,TRBJ1-4
CASSQRDGSTGELFF,TGCGCCAGCAGCCAGAGGGACGGAAGCACCGGGGAGCTGTTTTTT,TRBV4-3,-,15,-,TRBJ2-2
CASKASGSSTDTQYF,TGTGCCAGCAAGGCTAGCGGCAGTAGCACAGATACGCAGTATTTT,TRBV7-8,TRBD2,15,-,TRBJ2-3
CASSSDLGLLSYTQYF,TGTGCCAGCAGTTCCGACCTGGGACTCCTTTCATATACGCAGTATTTT,TRBV27,-,16,-,TRBJ2-3
CASTPEAGDETQYF,TGTGCCAGCACCCCGGAAGCGGGAGATGAGACCCAGTACTTC,TRBV6-5,TRBD2,14,-,TRBJ2-5
CSAVTSGFTDTQYF,TGCAGCGCTGTAACTAGCGGATTCACAGATACGCAGTATTTT,TRBV29-1,TRBD2,14,-,TRBJ2-3
CAWGDSRGAFF,TGTGCCTGGGGGGACTCCCGAGGAGCTTTCTTT,TRBV30,-,11,-,TRBJ1-1
CASSVVEGDISNYGYTF,TGTGCCAGCAGCGTAGTAGAGGGGGACATCTCTAACTATGGCTACACCTTC,TRBV9,-,17,once,TRBJ1-2
CASSNVHYEQYF,TGCGCCAGCAGCAACGTTCACTACGAGCAGTACTTC,TRBV5-1,-,12,-,TRBJ2-7
CAGREGLTYEQYF,TGTGCCGGTCGGGAGGGACTAACCTACGAGCAGTACTTC,TRBV2,TRBD2,13,-,TRBJ2-7
CASSRKRGSTDTQYF,TGCGCCAGCAGCCGGAAGCGCGGGAGCACAGATACGCAGTATTTT,TRBV4-3,-,15,-,TRBJ2-3
CASSLSGAAYEQYF,TGTGCCAGCAGTTTATCAGGGGCCGCCTACGAGCAGTACTTC,TRBV27,-,14,-,TRBJ2-7
CASSQGTGWYNEQFF,TGCGCCAGCAGCCAAGGGACAGGTTGGTACAATGAGCAGTTCTTC,TRBV4-3,TRBD1,15,-,TRBJ2-1
CASHLAGVYEQYF,TGTGCCAGCCATCTAGCGGGAGTCTACGAGCAGTACTTC,TRBV7-2,TRBD2,13,-,TRBJ2-7
CSVTTDYNYEQYF,TGCAGCGTTACGACGGATTATAACTACGAGCAGTACTTC,TRBV29-1,-,13,once,TRBJ2-7
CASSHIGLDEQYF,TGCGCCAGCAGCCACATAGGACTGGACGAGCAGTACTTC,TRBV4-1,-,13,-,TRBJ2-7
CASRFGSELFF,TGTGCCAGCAGATTTGGAAGCGAGCTGTTTTTT,TRBV6-6,-,11,-,TRBJ2-2
CASSPRSSYEQYF,TGTGCCAGCAGCCCGAGGAGCTCCTACGAGCAGTACTTC,TRBV9,-,13,-,TRBJ2-7
CASSSGTSLPPYEQYF,TGTGCCAGCAGTTCCGGGACTAGCCTACCTCCCTACGAGCAGTACTTC,TRBV27,TRBD2,16,-,TRBJ2-7